This T cell receptor (beta chain) was captured in a study of long-term antiretroviral therapy in people with HIV. The CDR3 loop spans 16 amino acids. The V and J ends lost 0 bases and 1 base, in that order; junction bases with no gene match: 2. CDR1 and CDR2 from the germline V gene are SGDLS and YYNGEE. Points on this clone: Other DNA sequences in the sample encode the same CDR3.

Version v3.0 of the immunoSEQ assay was performed at survey level. Data came from immunoSEQ multiplex PCR; TCRdb stores just in-frame clones and leaves some out. The sample includes tens of thousands of clones, approximately 94% of them seen just once. The sequence derives from a man between 50 and 59 years old with HIV. This rearrangement joins TRBV9 to TRBJ2-3, with 10 positions matching TRBD2. The sample in question was unsorted PBMCs, obtained 7.4 years after starting antiretroviral therapy. CDR3 region: CASSVVLAGGTDTQYF. As DNA, the CDR3 is TGTGCCAGCAGCGTAGTGCTAGCGGGGGGCACAGATACGCAGTATTTT.